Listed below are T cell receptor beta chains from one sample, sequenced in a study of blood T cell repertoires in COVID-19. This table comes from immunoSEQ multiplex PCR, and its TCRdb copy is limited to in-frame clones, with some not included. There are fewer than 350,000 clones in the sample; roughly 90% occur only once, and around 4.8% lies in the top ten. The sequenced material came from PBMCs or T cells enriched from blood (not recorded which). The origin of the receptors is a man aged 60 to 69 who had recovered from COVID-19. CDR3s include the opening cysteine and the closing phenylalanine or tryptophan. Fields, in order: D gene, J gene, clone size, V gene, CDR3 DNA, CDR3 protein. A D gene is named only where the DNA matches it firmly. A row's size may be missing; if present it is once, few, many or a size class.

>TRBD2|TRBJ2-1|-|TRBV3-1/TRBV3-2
TGTGCCAGCAGCCAGACTAGCGGGAGGGCCGTTTACAATGAGCAGTTCTTC
CASSQTSGRAVYNEQFF
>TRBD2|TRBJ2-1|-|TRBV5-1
TGCGCCAGCAGCTCGGGACTAGCGAGAAATGAGCAGTTCTTC
CASSSGLARNEQFF
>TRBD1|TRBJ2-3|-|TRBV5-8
TGTGCCAGCAGCTCCGGGACAGGGGATGGAGTCGATACGCAGTATTTT
CASSSGTGDGVDTQYF
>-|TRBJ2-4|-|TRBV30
TGTGCCCGTTCCGGGGTAGGCAAAAACATTCAGTACTTC
CARSGVGKNIQYF
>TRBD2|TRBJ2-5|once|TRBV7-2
TGTGCCAGCAGCTTAGCGGGACTAGCAGAACAAGAGACCCAGTACTTC
CASSLAGLAEQETQYF
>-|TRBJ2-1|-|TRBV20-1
TGCAGTGCTACAGAGCCGGATGAGCAGTTCTTC
CSATEPDEQFF
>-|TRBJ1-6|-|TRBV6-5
TGTGCCAGCAGTTCCCCCCCAATTAGAAATTCACCCCTCCACTTT
CASSSPPIRNSPLHF
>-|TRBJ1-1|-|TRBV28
TGTGCCAGCATCCTCGTCAGGGGTCGTTCGGCTGAAGCTTTCTTT
CASILVRGRSAEAFF
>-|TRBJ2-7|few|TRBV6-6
TGTGCCATATCGAATACACGCTACGAGCAGTACTTC
CAISNTRYEQYF
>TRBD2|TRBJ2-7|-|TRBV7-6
TGTGCCAGCAGCCTAGAAAGGACTAGCGGGAGACTTGAGCAGTACTTC
CASSLERTSGRLEQYF
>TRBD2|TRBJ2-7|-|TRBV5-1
TGCGCCAGCAGCTTTGGGGGGGAGTCCTACGAGCAGTACTTC
CASSFGGESYEQYF
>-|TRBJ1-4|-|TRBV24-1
TGTGCCACCAGTGACTCCCTAGACGGTGAAAAACTGTTTTTT
CATSDSLDGEKLFF
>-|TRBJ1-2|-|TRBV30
TGTGCCTGGAGTGTACCCGGGAGGATGCATGGCTACACCTTC
CAWSVPGRMHGYTF
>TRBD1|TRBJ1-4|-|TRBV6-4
TGTGCCAGTCAACAGGGGGGACCAACTAATGAAAAACTGTTTTTT
CASQQGGPTNEKLFF
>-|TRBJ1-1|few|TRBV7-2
TGTGCCAGCAGCCCAGGCCAGGCGTACACTGAAGCTTTCTTT
CASSPGQAYTEAFF
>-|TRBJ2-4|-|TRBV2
TGTGCCAGCAGTGAAGCGCCCCTGGGCGCCAAAAACATTCAGTACTTC
CASSEAPLGAKNIQYF
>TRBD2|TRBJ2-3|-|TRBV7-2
TGTGCCAGCAGCTTAGCGCGGCTAGCGGTTAGCACAGATACGCAGTATTTT
CASSLARLAVSTDTQYF